This note documents a single TCR beta chain sequence. The sample carries other DNA sequences with the same CDR3. Sequenced material consisted of expressed TCRB transcripts (all of the isolated RNA was reverse transcribed). Data came from immunoSEQ multiplex PCR; TCRdb stores just in-frame clones and leaves some out. Of hundreds of thousands of clones listed, about 71% are singletons. The CDR3 runs 12 residues. The ends were cut back, 3 bases at V and 2 bases at J, with 2 bases in the middle. Looked up from germline, CDR1 is MGHDK and CDR2 is SYGVNS. The sample is drawn from a study of beta chain features in type 1 diabetes.

The receptor's source is a man aged 30 to 45 in good health. The chain employs TRBV25-1 and TRBJ1-5, with D uncertain. The sample was naive CD4+ T cells from blood. The CDR3 loop reads CASSDGNQPQHF. As DNA, the CDR3 is TGTGCCAGCAGTGATGGCAATCAGCCCCAGCATTTT.